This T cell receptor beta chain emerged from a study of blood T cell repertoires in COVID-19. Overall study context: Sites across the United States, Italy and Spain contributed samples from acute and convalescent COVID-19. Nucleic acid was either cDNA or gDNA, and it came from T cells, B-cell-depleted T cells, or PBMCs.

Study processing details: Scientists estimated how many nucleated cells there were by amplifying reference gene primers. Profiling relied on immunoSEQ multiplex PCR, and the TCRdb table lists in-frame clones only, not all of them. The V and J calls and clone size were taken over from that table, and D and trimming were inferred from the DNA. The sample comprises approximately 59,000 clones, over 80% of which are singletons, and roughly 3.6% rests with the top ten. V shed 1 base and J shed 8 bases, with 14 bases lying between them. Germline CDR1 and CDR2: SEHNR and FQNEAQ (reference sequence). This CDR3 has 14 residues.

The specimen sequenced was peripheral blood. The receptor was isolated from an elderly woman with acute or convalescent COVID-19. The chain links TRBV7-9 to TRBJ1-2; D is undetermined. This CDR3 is CASSLGTTRAGYTF. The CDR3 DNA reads TGTGCCAGCAGCTTAGGAACCACGCGGGCGGGCTACACCTTC. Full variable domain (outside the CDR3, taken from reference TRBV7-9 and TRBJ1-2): DTGVSQNPRHKITKRGQNVTFRCDPISEHNRLYWYRQTLGQGPEFLTYFQNEAQLEKSRLLSDRFSAERPKGSFSTLEIQRTEQGDSAMYLCASSLGTTRAGYTFGSGTRLTVV.